Sequencing of this T cell receptor beta chain was carried out in a study of CXCR3-negative and CXCR3-positive naive CD8 T cells. Study at large: Some 150 million TRB reads were obtained overall (about 1.5 +/- 0.3 million per library). Findings and caveats of the study: Much lower diversity was found in memory CD8+ cells, while both naive subsets had comparably high diversity. Naive cells positive for CXCR3 carried more hydrophobic TRB CDR3s than CXCR3-negative ones.

All TRB cDNA libraries came from 5' RACE performed with UMI labels. TCRdb reanalyzed the 5' RACE reads, giving one entry per CDR3 protein sequence and no DNA. Its clone listing holds approximately 7,300 distinct CDR3 sequences. The CDR3 length is 17 residues. Germline CDR1 and CDR2: SQVTM and ANQGSEA. The study sorted every CD8+ T cell subset in triplicate at under 350,000 cells each. Those CD8+ T cells considered naive were CD45RO-CCR7+CD27+CD95-. Its frequency marks this clonotype as medium-sized. Its antigen is unidentified. The specimen was naive CXCR3+ CD8+ T cells from blood. Subset here: CD45RO-CCR7+CD27+CD95- naive CD8+ T cells expressing CXCR3 (TNR3+). The receptor was isolated from a human donor in good health. Some clones in this sample may be carry-over from other donors' samples. The chain uses TRBV29-1 and TRBJ2-3; with no DNA, the TCRdb D assignment of TRBD2 cannot be verified. The CDR3 here is CSVEPSGGETSTDTQYF.